This T cell receptor (beta chain) appears in the sequencing data of a study of T cell responses to AZD1222 COVID-19 vaccine. The CDR3 is 15 amino acids. V was pared by 4 bases and J by 3 bases, with 6 bases of the junction left unmatched. Germline V gives CDR1 SEHNR, CDR2 FQNEAQ (reference sequence). Here immunoSEQ multiplex PCR was the method, and the copy in TCRdb shows in-frame clones only, minus some. The table lists 120,000 to 150,000 clones, 88% of them singletons. The material sequenced was peripheral blood, taken 28 days after the second dose of the MenACWY control vaccine. The genes are TRBV7-9 and TRBJ2-7; 10 bases agree with TRBD1. This clonotype was obtained from an adult who received the MenACWY meningococcal vaccine as a control. The CDR3 region is CASSSWGTGDYEQYF. In DNA, the CDR3 is TGTGCCAGCAGCTCCTGGGGGACAGGGGACTACGAGCAGTACTTC.